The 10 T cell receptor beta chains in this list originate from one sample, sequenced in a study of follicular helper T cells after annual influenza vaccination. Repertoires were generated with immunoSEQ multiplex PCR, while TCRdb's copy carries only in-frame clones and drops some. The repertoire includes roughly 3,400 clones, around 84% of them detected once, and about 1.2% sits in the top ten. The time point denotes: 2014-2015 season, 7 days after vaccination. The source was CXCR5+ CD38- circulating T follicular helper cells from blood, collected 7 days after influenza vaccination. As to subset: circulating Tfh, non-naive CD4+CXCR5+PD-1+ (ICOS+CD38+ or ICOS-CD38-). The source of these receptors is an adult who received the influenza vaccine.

In nucleotides, the CDR3 is TGCGCCAGCAGTTCATGGGGGACAGGGACGAACACTGAAGCTTTCTTT. Protein sequence: CASSSWGTGTNTEAFF. The V call is TRBV10-2, the J call TRBJ1-1; 9 nucleotides match TRBD1. CDR1 WSHSY and CDR2 SAAADI come from the germline V gene. The CDR3 length is 16 residues. J gave up 1 base and V 5 bases, and 8 bases lay outside the gene matches.

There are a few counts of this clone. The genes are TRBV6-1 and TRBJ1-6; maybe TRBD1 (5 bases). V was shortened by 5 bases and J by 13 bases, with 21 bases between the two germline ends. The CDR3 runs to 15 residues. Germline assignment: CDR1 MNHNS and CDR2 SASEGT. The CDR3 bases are TGTGCCAGCAGTAATCTGGGGACCAGCGGATTCCCCCTCCACTTT. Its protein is CASSNLGTSGFPLHF.

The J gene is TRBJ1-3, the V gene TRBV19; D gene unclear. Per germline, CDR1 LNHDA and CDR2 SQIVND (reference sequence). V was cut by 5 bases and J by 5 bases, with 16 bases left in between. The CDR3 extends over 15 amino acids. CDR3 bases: TGTGCCAGTAGTTATCACGACCGAAGAAGAAACACCATATATTTT. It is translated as CASSYHDRRRNTIYF.

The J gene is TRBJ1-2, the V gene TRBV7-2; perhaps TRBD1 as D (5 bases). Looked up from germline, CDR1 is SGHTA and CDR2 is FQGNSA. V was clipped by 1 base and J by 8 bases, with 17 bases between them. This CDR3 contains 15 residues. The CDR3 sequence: CASSLGLSGGKGYTF. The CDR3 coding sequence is TGTGCCAGCAGCTTAGGACTCTCTGGGGGAAAGGGCTACACCTTC.

The CDR3 protein is CASSSTAGETQYF. The CDR3 DNA sequence: TGTGCCAGCTCATCTACAGCGGGAGAGACCCAGTACTTC. The chain uses TRBV18 and TRBJ2-5, with TRBD2 as a possible D gene (6 bases). The CDR3 length is 13 residues. Germline loops: CDR1 KGHSH, CDR2 LQKENI. V lost 5 bases and J lost 4, with 11 bases in between.

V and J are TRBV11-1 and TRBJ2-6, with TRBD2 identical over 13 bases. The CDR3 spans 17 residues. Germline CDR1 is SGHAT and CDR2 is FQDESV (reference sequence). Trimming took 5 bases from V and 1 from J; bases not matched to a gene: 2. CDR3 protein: CASSQGLAGSGANVLTF. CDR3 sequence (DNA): TGTGCCAGCAGCCAGGGACTAGCGGGATCTGGGGCCAACGTCCTGACTTTC. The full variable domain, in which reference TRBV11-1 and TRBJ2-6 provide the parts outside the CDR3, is EAEVAQSPRYKITEKSQAVAFWCDPISGHATLYWYRQILGQGPELLVQFQDESVVDDSQLPKDRFSAERLKGVDSTLKIQPAELGDSAMYLCASSQGLAGSGANVLTFGAGSRLTVL.

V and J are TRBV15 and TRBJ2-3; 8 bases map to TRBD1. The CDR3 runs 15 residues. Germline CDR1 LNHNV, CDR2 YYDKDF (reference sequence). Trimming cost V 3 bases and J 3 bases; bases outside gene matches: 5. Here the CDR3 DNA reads TGTGCCACCAGCAGCCGGACAGGGAAAACAGATACGCAGTATTTT. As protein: CATSSRTGKTDTQYF.

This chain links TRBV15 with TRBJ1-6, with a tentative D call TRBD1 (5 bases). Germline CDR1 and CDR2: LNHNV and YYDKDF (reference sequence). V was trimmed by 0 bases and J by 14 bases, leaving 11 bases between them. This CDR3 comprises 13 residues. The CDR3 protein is CATSRDAGLALHF. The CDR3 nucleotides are TGTGCCACCAGCAGAGATGCAGGGTTGGCCCTCCACTTT. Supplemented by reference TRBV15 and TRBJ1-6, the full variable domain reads DAMVIQNPRYQVTQFGKPVTLSCSQTLNHNVMYWYQQKSSQAPKLLFHYYDKDFNNEADTPDNFQSRRPNTSFCFLDIRSPGLGDTAMYLCATSRDAGLALHFGNGTRLTVT.

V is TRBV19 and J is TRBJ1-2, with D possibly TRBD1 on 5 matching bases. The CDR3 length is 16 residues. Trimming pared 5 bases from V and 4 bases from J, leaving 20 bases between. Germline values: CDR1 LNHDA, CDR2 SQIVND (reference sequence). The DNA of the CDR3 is TGTGCCAGTAGTGCGACCGGGACCCTTCCCACCTATGGCTACACCTTC. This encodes CASSATGTLPTYGYTF.

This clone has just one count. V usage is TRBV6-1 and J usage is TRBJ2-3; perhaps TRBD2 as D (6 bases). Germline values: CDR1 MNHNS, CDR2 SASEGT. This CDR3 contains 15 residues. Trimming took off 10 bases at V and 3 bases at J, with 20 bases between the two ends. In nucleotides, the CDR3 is TGTGCCACTCCTGGCCGGGATCGGGGGACAGATACGCAGTATTTT. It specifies CATPGRDRGTDTQYF.